These T cell receptor beta chains were read from a single sample in a study of blood T cell repertoires in COVID-19. The data were produced by immunoSEQ multiplex PCR, yet TCRdb's version contains in-frame clones alone and is incomplete. The profile shows about 230,000 clones, 65% to 85% of them singletons. The sample consisted of peripheral blood. These receptors were obtained from a woman aged 30 to 39 with COVID-19, enrolled during active disease. Each CDR3 is given with its conserved first and last residue. D genes are given only for firm matches. The size field is filled for only some rows; it gives once, few, many or a size class.

size	D	V	J	CDR3	DNA
NA	TRBD1	TRBV7-9	TRBJ1-1	CASSLVAGQGVEAFF	TGTGCCAGCAGCTTAGTCGCTGGACAGGGGGTTGAAGCTTTCTTT
NA	NA	TRBV4-1	TRBJ2-1	CASSQPGSRGNNEQFF	TGCGCCAGCAGCCAACCGGGAAGCAGAGGAAACAATGAGCAGTTCTTC
NA	TRBD2	TRBV5-4	TRBJ2-5	CASSLASRGEETQYF	TGTGCCAGCAGCCTGGCTTCCCGGGGGGAAGAGACCCAGTACTTC
NA	NA	TRBV27	TRBJ1-6	CASWDRGYNSPLHF	TGTGCCAGCTGGGATCGGGGCTATAATTCACCCCTCCACTTT
once	NA	TRBV2	TRBJ2-6	CASSEWQGFSGANVLTF	TGTGCCAGCAGTGAGTGGCAGGGGTTCTCTGGGGCCAACGTCCTGACTTTC
NA	TRBD1	TRBV11-2	TRBJ2-2	CASSSYRGQQAGELFF	TGTGCCAGCAGCTCATACAGGGGGCAACAGGCCGGGGAGCTGTTTTTT
NA	TRBD2	TRBV5-1	TRBJ2-7	CASSLSSGGVLYEQYF	TGCGCCAGCAGCTTAAGTAGCGGGGGAGTTCTTTACGAGCAGTACTTC
NA	NA	TRBV3-1/TRBV3-2	TRBJ1-2	CASSQGHYYGYTF	TGTGCCAGCAGCCAGGGACACTACTATGGCTACACCTTC
NA	TRBD1	TRBV7-9	TRBJ2-4	CASSFNPRTGRNIQYF	TGTGCCAGCAGCTTTAACCCAAGGACAGGGAGAAACATTCAGTACTTC
NA	NA	TRBV28	TRBJ1-5	CASVGGRVGGQPQHF	TGTGCCAGCGTAGGCGGCAGGGTGGGTGGTCAGCCCCAGCATTTT
few	TRBD2	TRBV14	TRBJ2-1	CASRLRGTSDEQFF	TGTGCCAGCCGATTGCGCGGGACTAGTGATGAGCAGTTCTTC
few	NA	TRBV19	TRBJ1-5	CASTYGPQPQHF	TGTGCCAGTACGTACGGTCCCCAGCCCCAGCATTTT
NA	TRBD1	TRBV7-2	TRBJ2-7	CASRSWTGGYEQYF	TGTGCCAGCAGATCTTGGACAGGGGGGTACGAGCAGTACTTC
NA	NA	TRBV27	TRBJ2-7	CASRTLGGGSYEQYF	TGTGCCAGCAGAACGTTAGGGGGGGGGTCCTACGAGCAGTACTTC
NA	NA	TRBV19	TRBJ2-5	CASSIASQETQYF	TGTGCCAGTAGTATAGCGTCCCAAGAGACCCAGTACTTC
NA	TRBD1	TRBV19	TRBJ2-7	CASNQTGTGFYEQYF	TGTGCCAGTAACCAAACCGGGACAGGGTTCTACGAGCAGTACTTC
once	TRBD1	TRBV28	TRBJ2-3	CASSSNRQGNGLADTQYF	TGTGCCAGCAGTTCAAACCGACAGGGGAACGGGTTAGCAGATACGCAGTATTTT